A single T cell receptor beta chain is shown here with its context. Its antigen remains unknown. The CDR3 has 13 amino acids. Trimming stripped 3 bases from V and 1 base from J, with 6 bases between. Germline V CDR1 and CDR2: MNHNS, SASEGT. Sequencing of TCR beta was carried out in blood CD8+ and CD4+ T cells. Definite or probable Susac syndrome was diagnosed using recently defined diagnostic criteria. The data were taken from a study of CD8 T cells in Susac syndrome. Study-level findings and limits: CD8+ clonal expansion in Susac peaked in TEMRA cells and active patients. In total CD8+ repertoires, 15 to 20 Susac-specific public clones were found, and several in CD8+ TEMRA repertoires.

When the RNA was reverse transcribed, random hexamers were used with an input of roughly 0.45 to 1 ug. TCRdb fed the immunoSEQ multiplex PCR reads into MiXCR, producing one record per CDR3 protein. The table records 150,000 to 200,000 distinct CDR3 sequences, more than 85% of them present only once. Sequences were obtained from CD8+ T cells from PBMCs. The TCR originated in a human donor with Susac syndrome. V usage is TRBV6-1 and J usage is TRBJ1-1, with a tentative D call TRBD1 (5 bases). The CDR3 nucleotides read TGTGCCAGCAGTGATGACAGGAACACTGAAGCTTTCTTT. Its protein is CASSDDRNTEAFF.